These 27 T cell receptor beta chains came from one sample sequenced in a study of T-cell memory formation after mild COVID-19. TCRdb passed the 5' RACE reads through MiXCR, listing each CDR3 protein once. The repertoire has approximately 340,000 distinct CDR3 sequences, around 13% of them found once; the top ten carry about a fifth. Source material: PBMCs or a T cell subset sorted from them (not recorded which). These receptors all stem from a man between 18 and 29 years old who had mild COVID-19 (a few samples of this study predate the infection). Cell type and time point are not known.

The rearrangement uses TRBV11-2 and TRBJ2-1; TRBD2 is a possible D gene (5 bases). Between the trimmed V and J ends, which lost 4 bases and 3 bases, there was a span of 13 bases. CDR3 size: 15 residues. Per the germline V gene, CDR1 is SGHAT and CDR2 is FQNNGV. CDR3 sequence (DNA): TGTGCCAGCAGCTCCCTCGGACTTCTCTACAATGAGCAGTTCTTC. This translates into CASSSLGLLYNEQFF.

This chain joins TRBV2 and TRBJ1-1, with 9 bases lining up with TRBD1. The CDR3 length is 14 residues. The V gene's germline CDR1 is SNHLY and CDR2 FYNNEI. V gave up 6 bases and J gave up 1 base; unmatched junction bases: 3. CDR3 region: CASRADRGNTEAFF. The CDR3 DNA follows: TGTGCCAGCAGAGCGGACAGGGGGAACACTGAAGCTTTCTTT. The whole variable domain, filled in from reference TRBV2 and TRBJ1-1, reads EPEVTQTPSHQVTQMGQEVILRCVPISNHLYFYWYRQILGQKVEFLVSFYNNEISEKSEIFDDQFSVERPDGSNFTLKIRSTKLEDSAMYFCASRADRGNTEAFFGQGTRLTVV.

This chain joins TRBV7-2 and TRBJ1-6, with a weak D call TRBD1 (5 bases). The germline gives CDR1 SGHTA, CDR2 FQGNSA. The CDR3 loop spans 14 amino acids. The V gene lost 4 bases and the J gene lost 7 bases, with 11 bases spanning the gap. As DNA, the CDR3 is TGTGCCAGCAGCTATCGACAGAGAAATTCACCCCTCCACTTT. Its protein product is CASSYRQRNSPLHF.

At least ten counts were recorded for this clonotype. The chain combines TRBV6-5 with TRBJ2-7, with 7 bases aligning to TRBD1. The CDR3 has 15 amino acids. V was clipped by 0 bases and J by 2 bases; unmatched bases: 4. Germline V gene data show CDR1 as MNHEY and CDR2 as SVGAGI. CDR3 DNA: TGTGCCAGCAGTTACTCTGGGCAGGGGGCCTACGAGCAGTACTTC. Translated: CASSYSGQGAYEQYF.

This sequence joins TRBV2 and TRBJ1-5; no definite D call. Germline CDR1 SNHLY, CDR2 FYNNEI. V lost 6 bases and J lost 2, with 11 bases in between. This CDR3 is 14 amino acids long. CDR3 sequence: CASRSPMGNQPQHF. CDR3 sequence (DNA): TGTGCCAGCAGAAGTCCAATGGGCAATCAGCCCCAGCATTTT. Supplemented by reference TRBV2 and TRBJ1-5, the full variable domain reads EPEVTQTPSHQVTQMGQEVILRCVPISNHLYFYWYRQILGQKVEFLVSFYNNEISEKSEIFDDQFSVERPDGSNFTLKIRSTKLEDSAMYFCASRSPMGNQPQHFGDGTRLSIL.

This clonotype has just a few counts. The CDR3, as DNA: TGTGCCAGCAGCCCTCTAACCACTCTGGGCGATAACTATGGCTACACCTTC. Protein sequence: CASSPLTTLGDNYGYTF. The chain recombines TRBV9 with TRBJ1-2, with D uncertain. CDR1 and CDR2 (germline): SGDLS, YYNGEE. V was trimmed by 4 bases and J by 1 base, leaving 20 bases between them. The CDR3 extends over 17 amino acids.

Only a few counts were recorded for this clonotype. The chain is built from TRBV7-2 and TRBJ1-1, with 8 bases identical to TRBD1. The CDR3 is made up of 15 amino acids. Trimming at V came to 4 bases and at J to 5 bases, leaving 9 bases not matched to a gene. Germline CDR1 reads SGHTA; CDR2 reads FQGNSA. CDR3 residues: CASSSPGRGLTEAFF. CDR3 DNA: TGTGCCAGCAGCTCACCGGGCAGGGGGCTGACTGAAGCTTTCTTT. Full variable domain (missing parts from reference TRBV7-2 and TRBJ1-1): GAGVSQSPSNKVTEKGKDVELRCDPISGHTALYWYRQSLGQGLEFLIYFQGNSAPDKSGLPSDRFSAERTGGSVSTLTIQRTQQEDSAVYLCASSSPGRGLTEAFFGQGTRLTVV.

The chain employs TRBV25-1 and TRBJ2-3, with 10 bases that match TRBD1. Germline V CDR1 and CDR2: MGHDK, SYGVNS. This CDR3 comprises 15 residues. J lost 6 bases, V lost 4 bases, and 7 bases had no gene match. This CDR3 reads CASSVPGQGTDTQYF. The CDR3 bases are TGTGCCAGCAGTGTACCGGGACAGGGGACCGATACGCAGTATTTT.

V gene TRBV12-3 or TRBV12-4 combines with J gene TRBJ1-2; 10 bases are a match to TRBD1. The CDR3 totals 15 residues. Trimming took 6 bases from V and 7 from J; bases not matched to a gene: 11. The CDR3 sequence: CASSRSGTGVSGYTF. CDR3 nucleotide sequence: TGTGCCAGCAGCCGGTCGGGGACAGGGGTTAGTGGCTACACCTTC.

This clonotype was counted between two and nine times. The chain recombines TRBV28 with TRBJ2-7, with TRBD1 as a possible D gene (6 bases). The CDR3 runs to 12 residues. Germline V gene data show CDR1 as MDHEN and CDR2 as SYDVKM. V shed 2 bases and J shed 7 bases, with 9 bases lying between them. The CDR3 DNA is TGTGCCAGCAGTTTAGTCACAGGGGAGCAGTACGTC. Translated, it gives CASSLVTGEQYV.

The chain carries TRBV20-1 and TRBJ2-2; D gene ambiguous. This CDR3 has 12 residues. The ends were cut back, 2 bases at V and 0 bases at J, with 1 base in the middle. The germline gives CDR1 DFQATT, CDR2 SNEGSKA (reference sequence). The CDR3 reads CSARSNTGELFF. The CDR3 region has the DNA TGCAGTGCTAGATCGAACACCGGGGAGCTGTTTTTT.

This clonotype was picked up one time. CDR3 bases: TGTGCCTGGGGGACCCATGGCTACACCTTC. Translation: CAWGTHGYTF. This sequence joins TRBV30 and TRBJ1-2, with D perhaps TRBD1 (5 bases). Germline V gene lookup returns CDR1 GTSNPN and CDR2 SVGIG (reference sequence). This CDR3 region has 10 residues. V was trimmed by 5 bases and J by 6 bases, leaving 7 bases between them.

This clonotype was seen at least ten times. The chain joins TRBV5-1 to TRBJ2-1; TRBD2 is a possible D gene (6 bases). The CDR3 runs to 15 residues. Germline V gives CDR1 SGHRS, CDR2 YFSETQ. Trimming took 3 bases from V and 0 from J, leaving 10 bases between them. The CDR3, as DNA: TGCGCCAGCAGCTCCCTGGGGGGCTCCTACAATGAGCAGTTCTTC. This sequence encodes CASSSLGGSYNEQFF.

Only a few counts were recorded for this clonotype. The chain is built from TRBV5-1 and TRBJ2-3; 10 nucleotides line up with TRBD1. This CDR3 spans 16 amino acids. Germline V gives CDR1 SGHRS, CDR2 YFSETQ. The V and J ends lost 4 bases and 2 bases, in that order; junction bases with no gene match: 7. The CDR3 bases are TGCGCCAGCAGCGCGAGGACAGGGGGTTTCACAGATACGCAGTATTTT. The encoded protein is CASSARTGGFTDTQYF.

This clonotype was recorded at least ten times. This chain uses TRBV7-6 with TRBJ2-7; D gene unclear. Germline loops: CDR1 SGHVS, CDR2 FNYEAQ. The CDR3 extends over 14 amino acids. The germline V and J ends were trimmed by 5 bases and 0 bases, with 11 bases remaining between them. Here the CDR3 reads CASSQGSGSYEQYF. In DNA, the CDR3 is TGTGCCAGCAGCCAAGGTAGTGGCTCCTACGAGCAGTACTTC.

V and J are TRBV7-9 and TRBJ2-1, with 9 bases matching TRBD1. The CDR3 runs 14 residues. CDR1 and CDR2 from the germline V gene are SEHNR and FQNEAQ (reference sequence). Trimming cost V 3 bases and J 7 bases; bases outside gene matches: 4. The chain's CDR3 is CASSFGQGLNEQFF. The DNA for the CDR3 is TGTGCCAGCAGCTTTGGACAGGGGCTGAATGAGCAGTTCTTC.

The gene calls are TRBV2 and TRBJ1-1; 7 bases align to TRBD1. Trimming removed 5 bases from V and 7 bases from J; junction bases left unmatched: 10. Germline V lookup: CDR1 SNHLY, CDR2 FYNNEI. The CDR3 has 14 amino acids. In nucleotides, the CDR3 is TGTGCCAGCAGTAGGGGGCCTTACGGTGGTGAAGCTTTCTTT. Amino acids: CASSRGPYGGEAFF.

On this clonotype itself: With a much larger clone just one base away, this may be a read error. The rearrangement joins TRBV5-1 to TRBJ2-1, with unresolved D. CDR1 and CDR2 from the germline V gene are SGHRS and YFSETQ. V lost 9 bases and J 10 bases, leaving 23 bases between the germline ends. This CDR3 has 14 residues. Here the CDR3 reads CATDSFAPPVEQFF. The CDR3 region has the DNA TGCGCCACCGACTCCTTCGCACCCCCGGTCGAGCAGTTCTTC.

The chain combines TRBV6-2 or TRBV6-3 with TRBJ2-3; TRBD2 matches 11 bases. J was trimmed by 2 bases and V by 7 bases; bases with no gene match: 14. From germline, CDR1 is MNHEY and CDR2 SVGEGT. CDR3 length equals 18 residues. The CDR3 coding sequence is TGTGCCAGCACCCCGACTAGCGGGGTCCTTCTCGACACAGATACGCAGTATTTT. This gives the protein CASTPTSGVLLDTDTQYF.

This clonotype was picked up many times. This chain joins TRBV4-3 and TRBJ2-1, with TRBD2 identical over 12 bases. The CDR3 totals 17 residues. In germline, CDR1 is LGHNA, CDR2 YSLEER. The V segment lost 0 bases and the J segment 7 bases; nucleotides outside the gene matches: 7. The CDR3 protein is CASSQEGRLAGANEQFF. In DNA, the CDR3 is TGCGCCAGCAGCCAAGAGGGTAGACTAGCGGGGGCGAATGAGCAGTTCTTC.

This clonotype was recorded at least ten times. The chain carries TRBV4-2 and TRBJ2-5; TRBD2 aligns across 12 bases. Trimming at V came to 0 bases and at J to 0 bases, leaving 5 bases not matched to a gene. CDR1 is LGHNA, CDR2 YNFKEQ, per germline. The CDR3 consists of 18 residues. CDR3 sequence: CASSQEETSGGHQETQYF. The CDR3, as DNA: TGTGCCAGCAGCCAAGAAGAGACTAGCGGGGGTCACCAAGAGACCCAGTACTTC.

This clonotype turned up a few times. The V and J genes are TRBV15 and TRBJ1-1, with a weak D call TRBD1 (6 bases). CDR3 length: 14 amino acids. Germline V gene data show CDR1 as LNHNV and CDR2 as YYDKDF (reference sequence). Trimming removed 0 bases at V and 4 bases at J, with 9 bases between. The CDR3 DNA follows: TGTGCCACCAGCAGAGAAGGAGGGGGCACTGAAGCTTTCTTT. It specifies CATSREGGGTEAFF.

This clonotype was found a few times. The chain combines TRBV2 with TRBJ2-3; TRBD2 matches 16 bases. CDR1 and CDR2 from the germline V gene are SNHLY and FYNNEI. V gave up 5 bases and J gave up 5 bases; unmatched junction bases: 10. The CDR3 totals 18 residues. CDR3 sequence: CASSIPGTSGGEGDTQYF. CDR3 nucleotide sequence: TGTGCCAGCAGTATCCCTGGGACTAGCGGGGGGGAGGGAGATACGCAGTATTTT. Supplemented by reference TRBV2 and TRBJ2-3, the full variable domain reads EPEVTQTPSHQVTQMGQEVILRCVPISNHLYFYWYRQILGQKVEFLVSFYNNEISEKSEIFDDQFSVERPDGSNFTLKIRSTKLEDSAMYFCASSIPGTSGGEGDTQYFGPGTRLTVL.

This clonotype was counted only a few times. V and J are TRBV5-1 and TRBJ1-1, with no clear D. Trimming left V 4 bases short and J 0 bases short, with 22 bases between. CDR3 length equals 18 residues. Germline values: CDR1 SGHRS, CDR2 YFSETQ. The CDR3: CASSLGRTTNMLNTEAFF. Here the CDR3 DNA reads TGCGCCAGCAGCCTGGGCCGAACCACCAACATGCTGAACACTGAAGCTTTCTTT.

This chain joins TRBV6-6 and TRBJ2-5; 7 bases align to TRBD1. The CDR3 covers 14 residues. With V trimmed by 6 bases and J by 1 base, 5 bases remained unmatched. Germline V gene lookup returns CDR1 MNHNY and CDR2 SVGAGI (reference sequence). The CDR3 nucleotides are TGTGCCAGCAGGCGCGACAGGGCCCAAGAGACCCAGTACTTC. Translating it yields CASRRDRAQETQYF.

This clonotype occurred a few times. The genes are TRBV12-3 or TRBV12-4 and TRBJ2-1; TRBD2 agrees at 11 bases. This CDR3 comprises 16 residues. The ends lost 6 bases at V and 0 bases at J; junction bases unmatched: 4. In DNA form, the CDR3 reads TGTGCCAGCAGAGCTAGCGGGGGGCTCTCCTACAATGAGCAGTTCTTC. Translation gives CASRASGGLSYNEQFF.

There are a few counts of this clonotype. J is TRBJ2-1 and V is TRBV4-2; 7 positions agree with TRBD2. With V trimmed by 1 base and J by 3 bases, 6 bases remained unmatched. The germline gives CDR1 LGHNA, CDR2 YNFKEQ. This CDR3 has 16 residues. CDR3 sequence: CASSQGPRGDYNEQFF. The CDR3 bases are TGTGCCAGCAGCCAAGGTCCACGGGGGGACTACAATGAGCAGTTCTTC.